What follows are 29 T cell receptor beta chains derived from one specimen sequenced in a study of a mutant IDH1 vaccine in newly diagnosed glioma. Time point: baseline, week 1 (first vaccination visit). This sample's treatment: pre-vaccination baseline after standard-of-care therapy. TCRdb's copy holds only in-frame clones and misses some; the assay was immunoSEQ multiplex PCR. The table lists 50,000 to 65,000 clones, about four fifths of them singletons. The sample in question was PBMCs, obtained from a glioma patient treated with radiotherapy, temozolomide or both. These receptors originate from a man aged 18-30 years with glioma.

This sequence joins TRBV29-1 and TRBJ2-5, with 10 bases lining up with TRBD1. Germline CDR1 SQVTM, CDR2 ANQGSEA. Trimming at V came to 4 bases and at J to 4 bases, leaving 9 bases not matched to a gene. This CDR3 region has 15 residues. The CDR3 DNA sequence: TGCAGCGTTGTAAAGGGACAGGGGATACGAGAGACCCAGTACTTC. It specifies CSVVKGQGIRETQYF.

The sample holds one count of this clone. The chain is built from TRBV7-2 and TRBJ1-1, with D possibly being TRBD1 (6 bases). The germline V gene encodes CDR1 SGHTA and CDR2 FQGNSA. Trimming cost V 5 bases and J 1 base, with 11 bases left between them. The CDR3 covers 14 residues. In DNA, the CDR3 is TGTGCCAGCAGCCAACAGGGCCGGAACACTGAAGCTTTCTTT. Translation: CASSQQGRNTEAFF. Complete variable domain (other parts from reference TRBV7-2 and TRBJ1-1): GAGVSQSPSNKVTEKGKDVELRCDPISGHTALYWYRQSLGQGLEFLIYFQGNSAPDKSGLPSDRFSAERTGGSVSTLTIQRTQQEDSAVYLCASSQQGRNTEAFFGQGTRLTVV.

DNA for the CDR3: TGTGCCTGGAGTGTATCAGCGGAGCTCTACGAGCAGTACTTC. Its protein product is CAWSVSAELYEQYF. This chain links TRBV30 with TRBJ2-7, with D possibly matching TRBD2 (5 bases). CDR3 length: 14 residues. Trimming removed 0 bases at V and 3 bases at J, with 12 bases between. The germline V gene has CDR1 GTSNPN and CDR2 SVGIG (reference sequence).

J is TRBJ2-1 and V is TRBV27; 8 nucleotides agree with TRBD1. The CDR3 is 13 residues long. Germline V gene sequence: CDR1 MNHEY, CDR2 SMNVEV (reference sequence). With 2 bases clipped from V and 7 bases from J, the junction kept 1 base outside the gene matches. Here the CDR3 DNA reads TGTGCCAGCAGTTTAAACAGGGGGAATGAGCAGTTCTTC. Translating gives CASSLNRGNEQFF.

V and J are TRBV9 and TRBJ1-1, with no clear D. Germline V CDR1 and CDR2: SGDLS, YYNGEE. The V gene lost 4 bases and the J gene lost 0 bases, with 13 bases spanning the gap. The CDR3 extends over 15 amino acids. The CDR3 bases are TGTGCCAGCAGCTCCGGCAGTGGGTTGAACACTGAAGCTTTCTTT. Its translation is CASSSGSGLNTEAFF.

This chain connects TRBV9 to TRBJ1-2; 9 bases agree with TRBD1. This CDR3 spans 15 amino acids. Looked up from germline, CDR1 is SGDLS and CDR2 is YYNGEE. V dropped 3 bases and J dropped 2; count of bases not matched to a gene: 5. This CDR3 reads CASSARTGVNYGYTF. Written as DNA, the CDR3 is TGTGCCAGCAGCGCCCGGACAGGGGTAAACTATGGCTACACCTTC.

The V call is TRBV9, the J call TRBJ2-6; tentative D call: TRBD1 (5 bases). Trimming removed 3 bases from V and 10 bases from J, with 11 bases in between. Germline V gene sequence: CDR1 SGDLS, CDR2 YYNGEE. The CDR3 contains 13 residues. CDR3 amino acids: CASSGTMRNVLTF. Here the CDR3 DNA reads TGTGCCAGCAGCGGGACAATGAGAAACGTCCTGACTTTC.

The chain uses TRBV4-2 and TRBJ2-2; perhaps TRBD2 as D (6 bases). The V end lost 4 bases, the J end lost 1 base, and 13 bases lay between the germline ends. The CDR3 is made up of 16 amino acids. Germline V gene lookup returns CDR1 LGHNA and CDR2 YNFKEQ. The CDR3 DNA sequence: TGTGCCAGCAGCCCACCGGGACTCTTGAACACCGGGGAGCTGTTTTTT. It specifies CASSPPGLLNTGELFF.

The V and J genes are TRBV9 and TRBJ1-2; the D gene is possibly TRBD1 (6 bases). Trimming removed 4 bases at V and 4 bases at J, with 20 bases between. CDR1 SGDLS and CDR2 YYNGEE come from the germline V gene. The CDR3 sequence is 16 residues long. CDR3 protein: CASSLSGHTFRYGYTF. Written as DNA, the CDR3 is TGTGCCAGCAGCTTATCGGGACACACCTTTCGCTATGGCTACACCTTC.

CDR3: CASSPPARVTQYF. Written as DNA, the CDR3 is TGTGCCAGCAGCCCCCCGGCCCGAGTGACGCAGTATTTT. This sequence joins TRBV7-8 and TRBJ2-3; no reliable D call. The CDR3 has 13 amino acids. The germline V gene encodes CDR1 SGHVS and CDR2 FQNEAQ. V lost 5 bases, J lost 9 bases, and 15 bases lay in between.

This clone was seen only a few times. The chain recombines TRBV5-1 with TRBJ1-2; 9 positions match TRBD1. The junction had 8 bases not matched to a gene; V was cut back by 3 bases and J by 5 bases. The CDR3 has 15 residues. Germline loops: CDR1 SGHRS, CDR2 YFSETQ. CDR3 bases: TGCGCCAGCAGCTCCCAAGGACAGGGGACGTATGGCTACACCTTC. Amino acids: CASSSQGQGTYGYTF.

The chain has TRBV6-1 and TRBJ1-2, with TRBD1 as a possible D gene (5 bases). V lost 4 bases to trimming and J lost 2 bases, with 20 bases between them. CDR1 and CDR2 from the germline V gene are MNHNS and SASEGT. CDR3 size: 17 residues. The CDR3 region has the DNA TGTGCCAGCAGTGGTAGGGTCTCAAAAGGGGCAAACTATGGCTACACCTTC. Residues: CASSGRVSKGANYGYTF.

The chain carries TRBV7-3 and TRBJ1-1; the D is unclear. V dropped 0 bases and J dropped 5 bases, with 7 bases sitting between them. The CDR3 loop spans 13 amino acids. The germline V gene has CDR1 SGHTA and CDR2 FQGTGA. For the CDR3, the DNA is TGTGCCAGCAGCTTAACCCCATTGACTGAAGCTTTCTTT. Translating gives CASSLTPLTEAFF. The complete variable domain, with remaining parts taken from reference TRBV7-3 and TRBJ1-1, reads GAGVSQTPSNKVTEKGKYVELRCDPISGHTALYWYRQSLGQGPEFLIYFQGTGAADDSGLPNDRFFAVRPEGSVSTLKIQRTERGDSAVYLCASSLTPLTEAFFGQGTRLTVV.

DNA of the CDR3: TGTGCCAGCAGCCCCAGCTGGGACAGCTATGGCTACACCTTC. It specifies CASSPSWDSYGYTF. The chain couples TRBV5-4 to TRBJ1-2; 7 bases are a match to TRBD1. V was clipped by 4 bases and J by 4 bases; unmatched bases: 7. CDR1 is SGHNT and CDR2 is YYREEE in the germline V gene (reference sequence). This CDR3 region has 14 residues.

This clone was detected once. The rearrangement uses TRBV28 and TRBJ2-4; weak D call: TRBD1 (6 bases). V shed 6 bases and J shed 8 bases, with 20 bases lying between them. CDR1 MDHEN and CDR2 SYDVKM come from the germline V gene. This CDR3 is 15 amino acids long. CDR3 bases: TGTGCCAGCAGCCCCGGGACACCGGGCAGGCACATTCAGTACTTC. The encoded protein is CASSPGTPGRHIQYF.

This clone was seen a few times. CDR3 sequence (DNA): TGTGCCAGCAGACCCAGACTAGCGGGAGGGGCCAATGAGCAGTTCTTC. As protein: CASRPRLAGGANEQFF. The chain has TRBV27 and TRBJ2-1; TRBD2 aligns across 14 bases. CDR3 length equals 16 residues. V shed 6 bases and J 6 bases; nucleotides not matched to a gene: 7. The germline V gene encodes CDR1 MNHEY and CDR2 SMNVEV (reference sequence).

The chain joins TRBV9 to TRBJ1-1, with D possibly matching TRBD1 (5 bases). CDR1 is SGDLS, CDR2 YYNGEE, per germline. V dropped 3 bases and J dropped 3 bases, with 9 bases sitting between them. The length of the CDR3 is 13 residues. CDR3 coding DNA: TGTGCCAGCAGCGCAGCAGGGTACACTGAAGCTTTCTTT. This codes for CASSAAGYTEAFF.

The chain recombines TRBV19 with TRBJ2-2, with D possibly called TRBD1 or TRBD2 (6 bases each). Germline V gives CDR1 LNHDA, CDR2 SQIVND (reference sequence). V lost 8 bases to trimming and J lost 5 bases, with 18 bases between them. This CDR3 contains 15 residues. The CDR3 here is CASRGGRRGTGELFF. The DNA for the CDR3 is TGTGCCAGTCGTGGGGGACGGAGGGGGACCGGGGAGCTGTTTTTT.

CDR3 sequence reads: CASSMVALSNQPQHF. The CDR3 coding sequence is TGTGCCAGTAGTATGGTGGCACTTAGCAATCAGCCCCAGCATTTT. The rearrangement links TRBV19 to TRBJ1-5; D not certain. This CDR3 spans 15 amino acids. Germline CDR1 and CDR2: LNHDA and SQIVND (reference sequence). Trimming left V 3 bases short and J 0 bases short, with 9 bases between.

This chain links TRBV2 with TRBJ1-5, with no clear D. The CDR3 is 14 residues long. V was clipped by 3 bases and J by 6 bases, with 12 bases between them. Per the germline V gene, CDR1 is SNHLY and CDR2 is FYNNEI. The CDR3 is CASSDRAWSQPQHF. In DNA, the CDR3 is TGTGCCAGCAGTGACAGAGCATGGAGTCAGCCCCAGCATTTT.

The chain carries TRBV30 and TRBJ1-2; no clear D. Germline CDR1 and CDR2: GTSNPN and SVGIG (reference sequence). The CDR3 length is 12 residues. Trimming removed 3 bases from V and 4 bases from J, with 9 bases in between. The DNA for the CDR3 is TGTGCCTGGAGGGAGGTCTTCTATGGCTACACCTTC. Translated: CAWREVFYGYTF. The variable domain in full, with the rest retrieved from reference TRBV30 and TRBJ1-2, is SQTIHQWPATLVQPVGSPLSLECTVEGTSNPNLYWYRQAAGRGLQLLFYSVGIGQISSEVPQNLSASRPQDRQFILSSKKLLLSDSGFYLCAWREVFYGYTFGSGTRLTVV.

The chain employs TRBV10-3 and TRBJ2-7, with 9 positions matching TRBD2. Per germline, CDR1 ENHRY and CDR2 SYGVKD. The J segment lost 1 base and the V segment lost 6 bases, leaving 7 bases of the junction unmatched. This CDR3 has 15 residues. The CDR3 protein is CAISPGLASSYEQYF. The CDR3 bases are TGTGCCATCAGCCCCGGACTAGCGAGTTCCTACGAGCAGTACTTC.

The CDR3 bases are TGTGCCATCAGTGAATTAGACTATGGCTACACCTTC. The encoded protein is CAISELDYGYTF. This chain joins TRBV10-3 and TRBJ1-2; D is uncertain. CDR1 is ENHRY and CDR2 is SYGVKD in the germline V gene. This CDR3 is 12 amino acids long. V dropped 3 bases and J dropped 3 bases, with 5 bases sitting between them.

This clone has more than one count but fewer than ten. The rearrangement links TRBV6-6 to TRBJ2-7; D remains unclear. V was clipped by 0 bases and J by 5 bases, with 8 bases between them. Germline V gene sequence: CDR1 MNHNY, CDR2 SVGAGI (reference sequence). This CDR3 has 13 residues. The CDR3 is CASSYSITDEQYF. The CDR3 region has the DNA TGTGCCAGCAGTTACTCGATAACCGACGAGCAGTACTTC.

The rearrangement joins TRBV7-9 to TRBJ2-7, with D unclear. Per germline, CDR1 SEHNR and CDR2 FQNEAQ (reference sequence). This CDR3 contains 14 residues. V gave up 3 bases and J gave up 2 bases, with 11 bases separating them. The DNA of the CDR3 is TGTGCCAGCAGCTTTCAGGAGTTTCCCTACGAGCAGTACTTC. It yields the protein CASSFQEFPYEQYF.

The J gene is TRBJ2-5, the V gene TRBV30; 8 bases are a match to TRBD1. CDR3 length equals 13 residues. Germline loops: CDR1 GTSNPN, CDR2 SVGIG (reference sequence). Unmatched junction bases numbered 9, after V lost 8 bases and J lost 4 bases. CDR3 sequence: CAGRTGLGETQYF. The DNA for the CDR3 is TGTGCCGGGCGGACAGGGTTGGGAGAGACCCAGTACTTC.

The chain is built from TRBV19 and TRBJ2-7; 8 bases align to TRBD1. Losses at the gene ends were 1 base for V and 3 bases for J; bases not matched to a gene: 2. The CDR3 is 14 amino acids. In germline, CDR1 is LNHDA, CDR2 SQIVND (reference sequence). The CDR3 nucleotides read TGTGCCAGTAGTATAGGACAGGGGATCTACGAGCAGTACTTC. Translation gives CASSIGQGIYEQYF.

V usage is TRBV6-1 and J usage is TRBJ2-7; TRBD1 matches 12 bases. This CDR3 spans 15 amino acids. The germline gives CDR1 MNHNS, CDR2 SASEGT. V shed 2 bases, J shed 5 bases, and the junction held 4 bases outside the gene matches. CDR3 DNA: TGTGCCAGCAGTGAACTGGGACAGGGGGCAGACGAGCAGTACTTC. Protein sequence: CASSELGQGADEQYF.

The CDR3 protein is CASLGNTGNTEAFF. CDR3 nucleotides: TGTGCCAGTTTGGGGAATACAGGGAACACTGAAGCTTTCTTT. The chain uses TRBV19 and TRBJ1-1; a possible D gene is TRBD1 (5 bases). Trimming cost V 8 bases and J 1 base, with 14 bases left between them. Per germline, CDR1 LNHDA and CDR2 SQIVND (reference sequence). This CDR3 region has 14 residues.